This TCR beta chain was documented in a study of blood T cell repertoires in COVID-19 (dated by TCRdb to 2020 to 2022). Regarding the study in general: Samples from collaborators originated in the United States, Italy and Spain and spanned both the acute and convalescent phases of COVID-19. Where available, HLA class I and class II types were obtained from metadata supplied by the sample provider rather than from assay-based typing. The samples were drawn from the first 160 participants of the ongoing ImmuneRACE study and from under 1,500 subjects provided by 6 global collaborators. The repertoires were made available in a free public database intended to serve as a resource for research on the immune response to SARS-CoV-2. The sample metadata nearly always contained a de-identified subject ID, COVID-19 status, age in years and sex. The prospective study material was composed of cDNA or gDNA derived from T cells, B-cell-depleted T cells, or PBMCs. The dataset comprised deeply sampled blood TCRbeta repertoires from subjects exposed to, actively infected with, or recovered from COVID-19. The paper's findings and limits, for the study overall: The amount of clinical and demographic metadata varied by source and participant and was provided uncurated.

The immunoSEQ Assay, a bias-controlled multiplex PCR, was used to amplify TCRbeta CDR3 regions from genomic DNA. The study's processing was this. The number of nucleated cells in each sample was estimated by amplification of reference gene primers within the assay. To quantify the absolute abundance of each unique TCRbeta CDR3 rearrangement, sequence reads were collapsed and filtered. Productive Simpson clonality was computed per sample as the square root of Simpson's diversity index over productive rearrangements. TCRdb mirrors the immuneACCESS table, restricted to in-frame sequences. Some clones are absent from its copies; in checked studies, under half trace to an unresolved V gene, and the reason for the others is unknown. V and J calls plus clone size are reproduced from that table; the DNA served to infer D and trimming. For this sample the table gives about 73,000 clones, of which about 79% were detected only once. The top ten hold about 3.9% of the sample.

Whole blood was collected in K2EDTA tubes by collaborating institutions according to the institutions' own protocols. For TCRbeta analysis, collaborators shipped samples in one of three forms: frozen whole blood, isolated PBMCs, or DNA extracted from either of those sample types. On this clone itself: No antigen is known for it. Base qualities are not provided; no much larger clone lies one nucleotide away.

Per the germline V gene, SGDLS is the CDR1 and YYNGEE is the CDR2. Including cysteine and phenylalanine, the CDR3 has 19 amino acids. Just the 57-base CDR3 DNA is kept, in frame starting at base 1. V ends up 0 bases short and J 4 bases short, with an unmatched junction base count of 15. This TCR was sampled from an older woman with acute or convalescent COVID-19. The chain uses TRBV9 and TRBJ2-1; 8 central bases correspond to TRBD2. The sequencing input was peripheral blood. CDR3 protein: CASSVESPAGGHIYNEQFF. The nucleotide sequence is given as TGTGCCAGCAGCGTAGAGTCCCCGGCGGGGGGCCATATTTACAATGAGCAGTTCTTC.